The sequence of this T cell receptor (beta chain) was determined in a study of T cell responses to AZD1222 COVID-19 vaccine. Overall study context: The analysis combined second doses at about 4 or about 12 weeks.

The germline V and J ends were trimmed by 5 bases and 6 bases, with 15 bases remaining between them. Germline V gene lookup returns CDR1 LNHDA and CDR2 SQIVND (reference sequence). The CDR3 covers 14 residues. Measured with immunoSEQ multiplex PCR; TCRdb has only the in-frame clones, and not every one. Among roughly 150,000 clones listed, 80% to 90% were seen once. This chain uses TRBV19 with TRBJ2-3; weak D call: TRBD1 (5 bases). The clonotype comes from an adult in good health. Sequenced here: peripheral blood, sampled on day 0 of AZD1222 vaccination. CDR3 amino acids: CASSPDQGRDTQYF. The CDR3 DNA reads TGTGCCAGTAGTCCCGACCAGGGCCGGGATACGCAGTATTTT.